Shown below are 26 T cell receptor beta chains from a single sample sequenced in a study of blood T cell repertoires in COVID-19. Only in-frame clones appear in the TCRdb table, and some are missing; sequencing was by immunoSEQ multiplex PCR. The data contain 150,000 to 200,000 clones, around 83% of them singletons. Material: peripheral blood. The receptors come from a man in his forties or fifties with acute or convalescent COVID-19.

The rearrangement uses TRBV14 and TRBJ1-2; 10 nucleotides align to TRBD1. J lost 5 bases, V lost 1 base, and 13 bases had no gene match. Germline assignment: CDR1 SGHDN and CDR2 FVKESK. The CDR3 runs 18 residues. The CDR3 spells CASSQGGDRGPPPYGYTF. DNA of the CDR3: TGTGCCAGCAGCCAAGGAGGAGACAGGGGGCCCCCCCCATATGGCTACACCTTC.

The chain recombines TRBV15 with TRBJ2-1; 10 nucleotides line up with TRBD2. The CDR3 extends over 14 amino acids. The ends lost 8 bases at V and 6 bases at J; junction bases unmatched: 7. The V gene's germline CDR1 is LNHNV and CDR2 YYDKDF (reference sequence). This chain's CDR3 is CATSSGGPANEQFF. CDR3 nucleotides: TGTGCCACCTCTAGCGGGGGCCCCGCCAATGAGCAGTTCTTC.

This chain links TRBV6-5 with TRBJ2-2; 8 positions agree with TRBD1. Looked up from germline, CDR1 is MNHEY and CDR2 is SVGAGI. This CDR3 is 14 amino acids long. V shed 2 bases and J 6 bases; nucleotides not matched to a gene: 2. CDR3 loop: CASSYRTGPGELFF. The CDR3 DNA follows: TGTGCCAGCAGTTACAGGACAGGGCCCGGGGAGCTGTTTTTT.

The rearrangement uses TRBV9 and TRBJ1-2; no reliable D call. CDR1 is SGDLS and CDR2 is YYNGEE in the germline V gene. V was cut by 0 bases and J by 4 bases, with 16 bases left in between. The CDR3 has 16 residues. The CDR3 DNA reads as TGTGCCAGCAGCGTAGCCCGGGATCGAGCCTTCTATGGCTACACCTTC. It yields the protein CASSVARDRAFYGYTF.

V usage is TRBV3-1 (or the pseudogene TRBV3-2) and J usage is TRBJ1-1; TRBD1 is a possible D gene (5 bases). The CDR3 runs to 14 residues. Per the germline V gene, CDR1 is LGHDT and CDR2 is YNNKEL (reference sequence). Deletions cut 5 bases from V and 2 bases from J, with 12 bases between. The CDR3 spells CASSINGANTEAFF. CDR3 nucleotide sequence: TGTGCCAGCAGCATCAATGGGGCCAACACTGAAGCTTTCTTT.

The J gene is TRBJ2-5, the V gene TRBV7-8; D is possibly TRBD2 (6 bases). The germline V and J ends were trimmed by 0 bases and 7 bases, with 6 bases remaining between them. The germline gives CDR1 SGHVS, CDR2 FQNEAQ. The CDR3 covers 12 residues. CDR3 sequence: CASSLAGGTQYF. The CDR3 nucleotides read TGTGCCAGCAGCTTAGCGGGGGGGACCCAGTACTTC.

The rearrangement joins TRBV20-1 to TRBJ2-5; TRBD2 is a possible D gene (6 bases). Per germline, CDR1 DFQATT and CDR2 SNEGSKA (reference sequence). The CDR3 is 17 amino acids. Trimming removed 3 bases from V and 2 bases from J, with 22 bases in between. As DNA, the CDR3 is TGCAGTGCTAGTCTTGTTGCGGGACGCGTGGTTCAAGAGACCCAGTACTTC. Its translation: CSASLVAGRVVQETQYF.

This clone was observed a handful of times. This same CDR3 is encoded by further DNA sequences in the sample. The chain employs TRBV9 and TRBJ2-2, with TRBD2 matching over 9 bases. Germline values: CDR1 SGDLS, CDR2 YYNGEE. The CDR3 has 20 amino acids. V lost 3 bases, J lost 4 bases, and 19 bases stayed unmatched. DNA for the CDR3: TGTGCCAGCAGCGCTCAACGGAGGCGGGGGGGCGCGGGGATCACCGGGGAGCTGTTTTTT. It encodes CASSAQRRRGGAGITGELFF.

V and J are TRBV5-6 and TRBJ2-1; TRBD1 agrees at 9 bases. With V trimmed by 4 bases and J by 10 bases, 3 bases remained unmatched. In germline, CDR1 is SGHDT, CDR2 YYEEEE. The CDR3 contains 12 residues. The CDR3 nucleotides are TGTGCCAGCAGCCTGGACAGGGGAGAGCAGTTCTTC. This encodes CASSLDRGEQFF.

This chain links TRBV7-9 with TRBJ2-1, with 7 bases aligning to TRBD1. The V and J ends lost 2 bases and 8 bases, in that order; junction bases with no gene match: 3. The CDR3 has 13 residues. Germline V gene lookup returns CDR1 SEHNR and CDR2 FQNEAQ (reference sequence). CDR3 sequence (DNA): TGTGCCAGCAGCTTACTCGGGACAGATGAGCAGTTCTTC. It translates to CASSLLGTDEQFF.

The chain's CDR3 is CASSYPQDTEAFF. For the CDR3, the DNA is TGTGCCAGCAGTTACCCCCAGGACACTGAAGCTTTCTTT. This chain uses TRBV6-5 with TRBJ1-1; D call uncertain. Between the trimmed V and J ends, which lost 2 bases and 3 bases, there was a span of 7 bases. In germline, CDR1 is MNHEY, CDR2 SVGAGI. The CDR3 extends over 13 amino acids.

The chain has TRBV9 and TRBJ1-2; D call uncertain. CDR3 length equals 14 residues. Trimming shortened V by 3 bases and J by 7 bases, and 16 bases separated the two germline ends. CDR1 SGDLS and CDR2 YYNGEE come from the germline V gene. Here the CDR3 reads CASSDELNTSGYTF. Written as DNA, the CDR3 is TGTGCCAGCAGCGACGAACTTAATACGTCTGGCTACACCTTC.

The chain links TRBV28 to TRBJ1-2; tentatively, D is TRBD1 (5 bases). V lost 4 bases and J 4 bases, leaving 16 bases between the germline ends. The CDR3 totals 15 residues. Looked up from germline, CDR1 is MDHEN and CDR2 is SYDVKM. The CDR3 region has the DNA TGTGCCAGCAGTTCGGCCGGGGGTGCGAGCTATGGCTACACCTTC. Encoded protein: CASSSAGGASYGYTF.

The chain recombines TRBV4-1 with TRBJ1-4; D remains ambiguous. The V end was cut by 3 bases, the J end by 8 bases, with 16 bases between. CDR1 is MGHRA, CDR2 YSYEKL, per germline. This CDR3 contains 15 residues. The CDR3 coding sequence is TGCGCCAGCAGCCACCCGGGAGCGGGAGGAGAAAAACTGTTTTTT. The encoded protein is CASSHPGAGGEKLFF.

The CDR3 nucleotides are TGTGCCAGCAGCTCCTCGACAGGGCCGAACACTGAAGCTTTCTTT. It is translated as CASSSSTGPNTEAFF. V and J are TRBV7-6 and TRBJ1-1; 7 nucleotides agree with TRBD1. Trimming took 4 bases from V and 1 from J; bases not matched to a gene: 6. The CDR3 runs to 15 residues. Germline-derived CDR1 and CDR2 are SGHVS and FNYEAQ.

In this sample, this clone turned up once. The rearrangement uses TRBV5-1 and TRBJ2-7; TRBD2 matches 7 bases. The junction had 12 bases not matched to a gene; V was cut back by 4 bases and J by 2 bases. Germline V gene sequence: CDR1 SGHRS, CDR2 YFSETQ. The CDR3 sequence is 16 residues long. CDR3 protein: CASSKAQGGSPYEQYF. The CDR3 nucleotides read TGCGCCAGCAGCAAAGCTCAGGGCGGGAGCCCCTACGAGCAGTACTTC.

CDR3 in DNA: TGTGCCAGCAGCGTATCCTACGAGCAGTACTTC. Translating gives CASSVSYEQYF. The chain employs TRBV7-9 and TRBJ2-7; no clear D. With 5 bases removed from V and 1 base from J, the gap between germline ends came to 3 bases. CDR3 length equals 11 residues. Germline V lookup: CDR1 SEHNR, CDR2 FQNEAQ (reference sequence).

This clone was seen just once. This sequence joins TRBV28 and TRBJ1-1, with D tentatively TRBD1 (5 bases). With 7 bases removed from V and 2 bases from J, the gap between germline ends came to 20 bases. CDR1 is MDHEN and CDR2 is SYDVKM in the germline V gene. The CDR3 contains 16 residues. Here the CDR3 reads CASNARPGKGNTEAFF. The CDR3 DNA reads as TGTGCCAGCAACGCCCGCCCAGGGAAGGGAAACACTGAAGCTTTCTTT.

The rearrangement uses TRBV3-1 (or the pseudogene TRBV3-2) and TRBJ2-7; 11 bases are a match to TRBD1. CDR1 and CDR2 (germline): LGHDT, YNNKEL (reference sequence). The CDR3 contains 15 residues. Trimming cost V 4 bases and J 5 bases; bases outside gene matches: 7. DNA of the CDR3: TGTGCCAGCAGCCCCCGGGACAGGGGGTCGGACGAGCAGTACTTC. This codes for CASSPRDRGSDEQYF.

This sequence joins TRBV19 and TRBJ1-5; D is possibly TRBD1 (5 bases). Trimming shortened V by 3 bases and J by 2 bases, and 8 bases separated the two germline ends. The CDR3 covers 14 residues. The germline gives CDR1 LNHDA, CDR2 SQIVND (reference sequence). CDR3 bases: TGTGCCAGTAGTATCCTCAGGGGCAATCAGCCCCAGCATTTT. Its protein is CASSILRGNQPQHF. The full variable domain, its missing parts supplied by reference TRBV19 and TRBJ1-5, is DGGITQSPKYLFRKEGQNVTLSCEQNLNHDAMYWYRQDPGQGLRLIYYSQIVNDFQKGDIAEGYSVSREKKESFPLTVTSAQKNPTAFYLCASSILRGNQPQHFGDGTRLSIL.

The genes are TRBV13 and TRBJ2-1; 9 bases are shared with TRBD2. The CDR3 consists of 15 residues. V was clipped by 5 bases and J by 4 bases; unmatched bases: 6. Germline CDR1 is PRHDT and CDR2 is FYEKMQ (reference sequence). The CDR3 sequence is CASSTSGLAYNEQFF. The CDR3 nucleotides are TGTGCCAGCAGCACAAGCGGACTAGCGTACAATGAGCAGTTCTTC.

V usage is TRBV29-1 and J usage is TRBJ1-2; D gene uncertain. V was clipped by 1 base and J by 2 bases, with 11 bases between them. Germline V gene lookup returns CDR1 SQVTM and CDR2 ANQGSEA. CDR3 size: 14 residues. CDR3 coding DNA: TGCAGCGTTGAAGCGGAGGACCCAAACTATGGCTACACCTTC. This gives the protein CSVEAEDPNYGYTF.

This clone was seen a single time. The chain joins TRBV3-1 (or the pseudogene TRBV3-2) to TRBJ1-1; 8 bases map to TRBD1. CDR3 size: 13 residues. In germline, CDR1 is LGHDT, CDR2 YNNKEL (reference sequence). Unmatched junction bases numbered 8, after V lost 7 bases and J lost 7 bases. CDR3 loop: CASIPGGAGEAFF. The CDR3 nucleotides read TGTGCCAGCATACCAGGGGGCGCCGGTGAAGCTTTCTTT.

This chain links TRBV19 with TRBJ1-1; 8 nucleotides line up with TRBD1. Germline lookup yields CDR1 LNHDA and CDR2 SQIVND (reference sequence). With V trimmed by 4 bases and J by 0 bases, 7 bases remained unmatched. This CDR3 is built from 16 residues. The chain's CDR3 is CASSTISTGVNTEAFF. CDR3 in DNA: TGTGCCAGTAGTACCATATCGACAGGGGTGAACACTGAAGCTTTCTTT.

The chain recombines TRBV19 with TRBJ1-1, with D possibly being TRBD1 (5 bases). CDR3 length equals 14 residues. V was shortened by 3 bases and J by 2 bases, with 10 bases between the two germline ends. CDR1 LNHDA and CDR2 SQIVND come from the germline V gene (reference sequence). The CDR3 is CASSIRGLNTEAFF. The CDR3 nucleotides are TGTGCCAGTAGTATCCGGGGACTAAACACTGAAGCTTTCTTT.

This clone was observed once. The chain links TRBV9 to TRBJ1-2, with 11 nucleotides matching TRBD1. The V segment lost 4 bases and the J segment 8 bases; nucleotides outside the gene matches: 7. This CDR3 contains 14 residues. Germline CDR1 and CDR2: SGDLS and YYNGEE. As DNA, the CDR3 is TGTGCCAGCAGCCCCCGGACAGGGGGCCTAGGCTACACCTTC. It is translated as CASSPRTGGLGYTF.